This passage covers 18 T cell receptor beta chains from one sample sequenced in a study of T-cell memory formation after mild COVID-19. TCRdb called the 5' RACE reads again in MiXCR, with one record for every CDR3 protein. The data contain about 390,000 distinct CDR3 sequences, approximately 16% of them seen just once; the ten biggest clones take up 20% to 25%. Sample: PBMCs or a T cell subset sorted from them (not recorded which). The source is a man younger than 35 who had mild COVID-19 (a few samples of this study predate the infection). Cell type and time point are not known.

There are a few counts of this clonotype. V is TRBV5-1 and J is TRBJ1-1; perhaps TRBD1 as D (6 bases). Germline V gene lookup returns CDR1 SGHRS and CDR2 YFSETQ. The V and J ends lost 4 bases and 1 base respectively, with 14 bases between them. This CDR3 contains 15 residues. CDR3 in amino acids: CASSQYPTGNTEAFF. CDR3 coding DNA: TGCGCCAGCAGCCAGTACCCGACAGGGAACACTGAAGCTTTCTTT.

The table lists this clonotype with a few counts. The chain joins TRBV5-5 to TRBJ2-5; D possibly corresponds to TRBD2 (6 bases). Germline CDR1 is SGHKS and CDR2 is YYEKEE (reference sequence). The CDR3 runs to 14 residues. V dropped 2 bases and J dropped 5 bases, with 13 bases sitting between them. The CDR3 is CASSLGGALETQYF. The CDR3 nucleotides read TGTGCCAGCAGCTTAGGAGGGGCGCTTGAGACCCAGTACTTC. The entire variable domain, with the rest obtained from reference TRBV5-5 and TRBJ2-5, is as follows: DAGVTQSPTHLIKTRGQQVTLRCSPISGHKSVSWYQQVLGQGPQFIFQYYEKEERGRGNFPDRFSARQFPNYSSELNVNALLLGDSALYLCASSLGGALETQYFGPGTRLLVL.

This clonotype was observed a handful of times. J is TRBJ2-5 and V is TRBV7-9; D is unclear. The CDR3 loop spans 11 amino acids. The V end lost 5 bases, the J end lost 5 bases, and 6 bases lay between the germline ends. Germline CDR1 SEHNR, CDR2 FQNEAQ (reference sequence). The CDR3 reads CASSTLETQYF. The CDR3 coding sequence is TGTGCCAGCAGCACTCTGGAGACCCAGTACTTC. Based on the CDR3 plus reference TRBV7-9 and TRBJ2-5, the full variable domain is DTGVSQNPRHKITKRGQNVTFRCDPISEHNRLYWYRQTLGQGPEFLTYFQNEAQLEKSRLLSDRFSAERPKGSFSTLEIQRTEQGDSAMYLCASSTLETQYFGPGTRLLVL.

This clonotype appeared many times. V and J are TRBV12-3 or TRBV12-4 and TRBJ2-7; 8 bases agree with TRBD1. V lost 5 bases and J lost 5; bases outside the gene matches: 2. CDR3 size: 12 residues. CDR3 sequence: CASSGTGDEQYF. As DNA, the CDR3 is TGTGCCAGCAGTGGGACAGGTGACGAGCAGTACTTC.

J is TRBJ2-3 and V is TRBV5-1; D is perhaps TRBD2 (5 bases). Trimming removed 4 bases at V and 0 bases at J, with 12 bases between. This CDR3 contains 15 residues. Germline V gene data show CDR1 as SGHRS and CDR2 as YFSETQ. CDR3 coding DNA: TGCGCCAGCAGCAGCTACGGGGAAAGCACAGATACGCAGTATTTT. Translating gives CASSSYGESTDTQYF.

As DNA, the CDR3 is TGTGCCAGCAGTTTCACAACCGAAGGGACCCACGAGCAGTACTTC. Translation gives CASSFTTEGTHEQYF. The gene calls are TRBV12-3 or TRBV12-4 and TRBJ2-7; D tentatively reads TRBD1 or TRBD2 (5 bases each). This CDR3 is built from 15 residues. Trimming left V 3 bases short and J 5 bases short, with 17 bases between.

The chain carries TRBV3-1 and TRBJ1-2, with unresolved D. Germline V gives CDR1 LGHDT, CDR2 YNNKEL (reference sequence). The CDR3 runs 14 residues. V gave up 2 bases and J gave up 0 bases, with 7 bases separating them. The CDR3 sequence: CASSQRQANYGYTF. The CDR3 bases are TGTGCCAGCAGCCAAAGGCAGGCTAACTATGGCTACACCTTC.

A few counts support this clonotype. The J gene is TRBJ2-3, the V gene TRBV11-2, with 14 bases identical to TRBD2. The V gene's germline CDR1 is SGHAT and CDR2 FQNNGV. The CDR3 runs to 16 residues. V dropped 5 bases and J dropped 4; count of bases not matched to a gene: 5. The DNA for the CDR3 is TGTGCCAGCAGCCGGACTAGCGGGGGGTTGGCAGATACGCAGTATTTT. Amino acids: CASSRTSGGLADTQYF.

CDR3 DNA sequence: TGTGCCAGCAGTTACGGGTCAGGCGCAGTGTATTCACCCCTCCACTTT. Protein product: CASSYGSGAVYSPLHF. The rearrangement joins TRBV6-2 or TRBV6-3 to TRBJ1-6; no reliable D call. The CDR3 contains 16 residues. CDR1 MNHEY and CDR2 SVGEGT come from the germline V gene. Trimming left V 2 bases short and J 8 bases short, with 16 bases between.

In its sample, this clonotype was seen a few times. The chain links TRBV7-3 to TRBJ1-2; weak D call: TRBD1 (5 bases). Germline V lookup: CDR1 SGHTA, CDR2 FQGTGA. The CDR3 runs 15 residues. The V and J ends lost 5 bases and 2 bases respectively, with 15 bases between them. In DNA form, the CDR3 reads TGTGCCAGCAGCCCGACCGGGACGGCGAACTATGGCTACACCTTC. This sequence encodes CASSPTGTANYGYTF.

The V gene is TRBV4-1, the J gene TRBJ2-1; 7 bases agree with TRBD1. The CDR3 is 17 amino acids. Germline CDR1 MGHRA, CDR2 YSYEKL. J lost 5 bases, V lost 3 bases, and 13 bases had no gene match. The CDR3 loop reads CASSHPYGTERDNEQFF. The CDR3 coding sequence is TGCGCCAGCAGCCACCCTTACGGGACAGAAAGAGACAATGAGCAGTTCTTC.

The CDR3 loop reads CASSQEAATETQYF. CDR3 nucleotide sequence: TGTGCCAGCAGCCAAGAGGCCGCAACGGAGACCCAGTACTTC. V gene TRBV3-1 combines with J gene TRBJ2-5; D not resolved. CDR1 is LGHDT, CDR2 YNNKEL, per germline (reference sequence). This CDR3 region has 14 residues. The germline V and J ends were trimmed by 0 bases and 5 bases, with 10 bases remaining between them.

This clonotype appeared a few times. The CDR3 protein is CATSIGQGYEQYF. The CDR3 DNA follows: TGTGCCACCAGCATCGGGCAGGGCTACGAGCAGTACTTC. V and J are TRBV15 and TRBJ2-7; D may be TRBD1 (5 bases). Between the trimmed V and J ends, which lost 4 bases and 3 bases, there was a span of 10 bases. This CDR3 comprises 13 residues. Germline CDR1 LNHNV, CDR2 YYDKDF (reference sequence).

This clonotype has only a few counts. The chain employs TRBV24-1 and TRBJ2-2, with D uncertain. CDR3 size: 15 residues. V was trimmed by 3 bases and J by 4 bases, leaving 11 bases between them. Germline V lookup: CDR1 KGHDR, CDR2 SFDVKD. CDR3 sequence (DNA): TGTGCCACCAGTGATACCGGAAGAGGCACCGGGGAGCTGTTTTTT. It specifies CATSDTGRGTGELFF.

Only a few counts were recorded for this clonotype. This chain connects TRBV5-1 to TRBJ2-7, with 8 bases fitting TRBD1. The junction had 5 bases not matched to a gene; V was cut back by 0 bases and J by 0 bases. Germline CDR1 and CDR2: SGHRS and YFSETQ. The CDR3 totals 16 residues. CDR3 sequence: CASSLETGALSYEQYF. CDR3 nucleotide sequence: TGCGCCAGCAGCTTGGAGACAGGGGCCCTCTCCTACGAGCAGTACTTC.

This clonotype was detected only a few times. The CDR3 sequence is CASTLVGTVNTGELFF. The CDR3, as DNA: TGCGCCAGCACCCTGGTCGGGACGGTGAACACCGGGGAGCTGTTTTTT. V and J are TRBV5-1 and TRBJ2-2, with D perhaps TRBD1 or TRBD2 (5 bases each). Per the germline V gene, CDR1 is SGHRS and CDR2 is YFSETQ. Trimming removed 6 bases at V and 1 base at J, with 16 bases between. CDR3 length: 16 amino acids.

In this sample, this clonotype turned up a few times. The rearrangement links TRBV20-1 to TRBJ2-3; no firm D call. Looked up from germline, CDR1 is DFQATT and CDR2 is SNEGSKA (reference sequence). This CDR3 has 14 amino acids. V was shortened by 0 bases and J by 0 bases, with 7 bases between the two germline ends. The CDR3 nucleotides read TGCAGTGCTAGAGATCTCGGTAGCACAGATACGCAGTATTTT. Protein: CSARDLGSTDTQYF.

The CDR3 reads CATGVRGQSYEQYV. CDR3 coding DNA: TGTGCCACCGGTGTAAGAGGTCAATCCTACGAGCAGTACGTC. The genes are TRBV6-6 and TRBJ2-7; D uncertain. The V gene lost 10 bases and the J gene lost 1 base, with 17 bases spanning the gap. CDR1 is MNHNY, CDR2 SVGAGI, per germline (reference sequence). The CDR3 totals 14 residues.